The 13 T cell receptor beta chains reported below all come from one sample, sequenced in a study of CD8 T cells in Susac syndrome. When the RNA was reverse transcribed, random hexamers were used with an input of about 0.5 to 1 ug. TCRdb recomputed calls from the immunoSEQ multiplex PCR reads with MiXCR, one row per CDR3 protein. The repertoire consists of about 120,000 distinct CDR3 sequences, with roughly 94% occurring once and the leading ten covering about 0.089%. Sequenced material: CD4+ T cells from PBMCs. The receptor source for this set is a human donor in good health.

This chain links TRBV12-3 or TRBV12-4 with TRBJ2-1; D is uncertain. This CDR3 is 14 amino acids long. V lost 5 bases and J 5 bases, leaving 13 bases between the germline ends. CDR3 sequence reads: CASSPRPSDNEQFF. The CDR3 DNA sequence: TGTGCCAGCAGTCCCCGCCCTTCCGACAATGAGCAGTTCTTC.

The gene calls are TRBV29-1 and TRBJ2-3, with 8 nucleotides matching TRBD2. The CDR3 is 14 amino acids. CDR1 is SQVTM, CDR2 ANQGSEA, per germline. V lost 4 bases and J lost 0; bases outside the gene matches: 3. The CDR3 loop reads CSVVAGGSTDTQYF. The CDR3 bases are TGCAGCGTTGTTGCGGGAGGTAGCACAGATACGCAGTATTTT.

The rearrangement links TRBV20-1 to TRBJ2-7; D possibly corresponds to TRBD2 (5 bases). The CDR3 is 15 amino acids. Germline CDR1 DFQATT, CDR2 SNEGSKA (reference sequence). Trimming cost V 0 bases and J 9 bases, with 21 bases left between them. CDR3 nucleotides: TGCAGTGCTAGAGACTCCGGACCCGGGGAAAATCGGCAGTACTTC. Amino acid sequence: CSARDSGPGENRQYF.

This clonotype was seen once. V usage is TRBV28 and J usage is TRBJ1-2; possibly TRBD1 for D (6 bases). Germline CDR1 reads MDHEN; CDR2 reads SYDVKM. The CDR3 has 13 residues. CDR3 sequence: CATQHRGRGGYTF. The CDR3 coding sequence is TGTGCGACCCAGCATCGGGGGCGCGGTGGCTACACCTTC.

This chain joins TRBV9 and TRBJ2-1; D is ambiguous. Germline V gives CDR1 SGDLS, CDR2 YYNGEE. The CDR3 consists of 13 residues. The V end was cut by 0 bases, the J end by 15 bases, with 16 bases between. Written as DNA, the CDR3 is TGTGCCAGCAGCGTAGGGGTACCCGCGTTCCTGTTCTTC. Protein: CASSVGVPAFLFF. The whole variable domain, filled in from reference TRBV9 and TRBJ2-1, reads DSGVTQTPKHLITATGQRVTLRCSPRSGDLSVYWYQQSLDQGLQFLIQYYNGEERAKGNILERFSAQQFPDLHSELNLSSLELGDSALYFCASSVGVPAFLFFGPGTRLTVL.

This clonotype was recorded only once. The chain has TRBV24-1 and TRBJ2-1; 9 bases fit TRBD2. The V gene end was trimmed by 3 bases and the J gene end by 6 bases; junction bases not matched to a gene: 11. Germline V lookup: CDR1 KGHDR, CDR2 SFDVKD. CDR3 length: 17 amino acids. CDR3 protein: CATSDILAGERGNEQFF. The CDR3, as DNA: TGTGCCACCAGTGATATCTTAGCGGGGGAGCGCGGCAATGAGCAGTTCTTC.

This clonotype is a singleton in its sample. The chain couples TRBV11-2 to TRBJ2-6; D might be TRBD1 (5 bases). Trimming took off 2 bases at V and 3 bases at J, with 11 bases between the two ends. The CDR3 has 16 amino acids. Germline V CDR1 and CDR2: SGHAT, FQNNGV. CDR3 bases: TGTGCCAGCAGCTTAAGGTGGGGCGTTGGGGCCAACGTCCTGACTTTC. Protein sequence: CASSLRWGVGANVLTF. The variable domain in full, completed from reference TRBV11-2 and TRBJ2-6, reads EAGVAQSPRYKIIEKRQSVAFWCNPISGHATLYWYQQILGQGPKLLIQFQNNGVVDDSQLPKDRFSAERLKGVDSTLKIQPAKLEDSAVYLCASSLRWGVGANVLTFGAGSRLTVL.

The chain is built from TRBV12-3 or TRBV12-4 and TRBJ2-5; D is possibly TRBD1 (7 bases). The V and J ends lost 5 bases and 5 bases respectively, with 12 bases between them. The CDR3 is 13 amino acids. The CDR3 nucleotides are TGTGCCAGCAGTCGCGGGACAGTTGAGACCCAGTACTTC. It yields the protein CASSRGTVETQYF.

The V call is TRBV2, the J call TRBJ2-3, with D maybe TRBD2 (6 bases). The CDR3 consists of 13 residues. From germline, CDR1 is SNHLY and CDR2 FYNNEI. The V end was cut by 4 bases, the J end by 3 bases, with 8 bases between. CDR3: CASSVGGTDTQYF. CDR3 DNA: TGTGCCAGCAGTGTTGGAGGGACAGATACGCAGTATTTT.

V usage is TRBV19 and J usage is TRBJ2-5, with D perhaps matching TRBD1 (6 bases). This CDR3 region has 14 residues. Trimming pared 3 bases from V and 5 bases from J, leaving 13 bases between. CDR1 is LNHDA and CDR2 is SQIVND in the germline V gene (reference sequence). CDR3 coding DNA: TGTGCCAGTAGTATCCGCCAGGGGTCCGAGACCCAGTACTTC. It specifies CASSIRQGSETQYF.

This clonotype was recorded once. The CDR3 loop reads CASSRQGATNTGELFF. CDR3 DNA sequence: TGTGCCAGCAGTCGACAGGGGGCTACGAACACCGGGGAGCTGTTTTTT. The chain couples TRBV27 to TRBJ2-2; TRBD1 matches 10 bases. With V trimmed by 5 bases and J by 0 bases, 3 bases remained unmatched. CDR1 and CDR2 (germline): MNHEY, SMNVEV (reference sequence). The CDR3 spans 16 residues.

The genes are TRBV4-3 and TRBJ2-7; the match to TRBD2 covers 10 bases. V shed 0 bases and J 4 bases; nucleotides not matched to a gene: 6. Germline values: CDR1 LGHNA, CDR2 YSLEER. The CDR3 length is 16 residues. CDR3 nucleotides: TGCGCCAGCAGCCAAGAGATGCTAGCGGGGGAATACGAGCAGTACTTC. This codes for CASSQEMLAGEYEQYF.

The V call is TRBV5-1, the J call TRBJ2-5, with 7 bases matching TRBD1. The CDR3 loop spans 15 amino acids. Germline V lookup: CDR1 SGHRS, CDR2 YFSETQ. V shed 6 bases and J 2 bases; nucleotides not matched to a gene: 10. The CDR3 reads CASTAGGAPQETQYF. Here the CDR3 DNA reads TGCGCCAGCACCGCAGGGGGAGCACCTCAAGAGACCCAGTACTTC.